What follows is one T cell receptor (beta chain) and its context. Authors' data handling: Filtering was not the same, since immunoSEQ gave junction-only sequences without quality scores. Libraries were prepared by immunoSEQ multiplex PCR; TCRdb keeps only in-frame clonotypes and omits some of them. Clone size and V and J calls were adopted from that table, with D and trimming inferred from the DNA. The repertoire holds approximately 1.9 million clones, with 90% to 95% as singletons. CD45RO-negative, CCR7-positively selected cells formed the naive CD8 fraction, excluding terminally differentiated effector memory CD45RA+ cells. These data come from a study of shared clonotypes between healthy human individuals. Study at large: Donors had three CD4 naive, three CD4 memory, two CD8 naive and one CD8 memory plate apiece.

From germline, CDR1 is MNHEY and CDR2 SMNVEV (reference sequence). Trimming cost V 2 bases and J 6 bases; bases outside gene matches: 13. The length of the CDR3 is 16 residues. Sequenced: naive CD8+ T cells from PBMCs. The chain employs TRBV27 and TRBJ2-7, with 7 bases aligning to TRBD1. This TCR derives from a man younger than 30 in good health. Some clones in this sample may be carry-over from other donors' samples. The CDR3 loop is CASSLVWSGRQGEQYF. CDR3 in DNA: TGTGCCAGCAGTTTAGTATGGTCGGGAAGACAGGGCGAGCAGTACTTC.